The 22 T cell receptor beta chains below come from one sample, sequenced in a study of CD8 T cells in ankylosing spondylitis. Their specific antigens are unknown. MiXCR, run by TCRdb on the 5' RACE reads, gives a single entry per CDR3 protein. The sample yields about 400,000 distinct CDR3 sequences, about 20% seen once. Study-wide points: Characteristic, it appeared, of ankylosing spondylitis blood was a TCR beta motif of seven or eight highly homologous variants.

Sequencing was performed on blood, either unsorted or a sorted T cell fraction (not recorded which). The receptor set was obtained from a male donor with ankylosing spondylitis.

The rearrangement links TRBV7-9 to TRBJ2-5; 7 bases map to TRBD2. Looked up from germline, CDR1 is SEHNR and CDR2 is FQNEAQ (reference sequence). This CDR3 region has 17 residues. The ends lost 1 base at V and 2 bases at J; junction bases unmatched: 10. Here the CDR3 reads CASSLVGPWEGQETQYF. CDR3 nucleotides: TGTGCCAGCAGCTTAGTCGGGCCCTGGGAGGGGCAAGAGACCCAGTACTTC.

The V gene is TRBV10-3, the J gene TRBJ2-1; 7 nucleotides align to TRBD1. This CDR3 is 15 amino acids long. The germline gives CDR1 ENHRY, CDR2 SYGVKD. The V and J ends lost 3 bases and 2 bases, in that order; junction bases with no gene match: 4. For the CDR3, the DNA is TGTGCCATCAGTGACGGACAGGCCACCTACAATGAGCAGTTCTTC. Its translation is CAISDGQATYNEQFF.

The CDR3: CASRKSGSVNTGELFF. Here the CDR3 DNA reads TGTGCCAGCAGGAAAAGTGGTAGCGTAAACACCGGGGAGCTGTTTTTT. The chain employs TRBV2 and TRBJ2-2; a weak D match, TRBD2 (5 bases). The CDR3 is 16 residues long. V lost 6 bases, J lost 2 bases, and 16 bases lay in between. Per the germline V gene, CDR1 is SNHLY and CDR2 is FYNNEI.

This sequence joins TRBV28 and TRBJ1-1; D call uncertain. From germline, CDR1 is MDHEN and CDR2 SYDVKM. V dropped 3 bases and J dropped 4 bases, with 6 bases sitting between them. The CDR3 consists of 12 residues. CDR3 sequence reads: CASSFGPTEAFF. The DNA for the CDR3 is TGTGCCAGCAGTTTTGGACCCACTGAAGCTTTCTTT.

The CDR3 sequence is CASSLLGGSGNTIYF. The CDR3 DNA is TGTGCCAGCAGTTTACTGGGAGGCTCTGGAAACACCATATATTTT. The chain employs TRBV12-3 or TRBV12-4 and TRBJ1-3; D gene unclear. The V end lost 2 bases, the J end lost 0 bases, and 8 bases lay between the germline ends. The CDR3 is made up of 15 amino acids.

V is TRBV5-1 and J is TRBJ1-4; tentatively, D is TRBD1 (5 bases). The CDR3 totals 17 residues. Germline lookup yields CDR1 SGHRS and CDR2 YFSETQ. Between the trimmed V and J ends, which lost 4 bases and 5 bases, there was a span of 21 bases. In DNA form, the CDR3 reads TGCGCCAGCAGCCTGACACCGCGGGGGTCTCCAAATGAAAAACTGTTTTTT. Translation gives CASSLTPRGSPNEKLFF.

This clonotype occurred a few times. CDR3 sequence: CASTEGASNQPQHF. CDR3 nucleotides: TGTGCCAGCACAGAGGGGGCGAGCAATCAGCCCCAGCATTTT. V gene TRBV28 combines with J gene TRBJ1-5; 7 bases are a match to TRBD1. Looked up from germline, CDR1 is MDHEN and CDR2 is SYDVKM. The CDR3 runs to 14 residues. V lost 7 bases to trimming and J lost 1 base; unmatched junction nucleotides: 4.

This clonotype has just a few counts. This chain uses TRBV2 with TRBJ1-1, with a weak D call TRBD1 (6 bases). The germline CDR1 and CDR2 sequences are SNHLY and FYNNEI. The CDR3 is 15 residues long. Trimming cost V 3 bases and J 0 bases, with 11 bases left between them. CDR3 in amino acids: CASSDGSGVNTEAFF. The DNA for the CDR3 is TGTGCCAGCAGTGATGGGTCAGGGGTGAACACTGAAGCTTTCTTT.

This clonotype has a single count. The chain employs TRBV6-1 and TRBJ2-7; 7 nucleotides agree with TRBD2. The CDR3 contains 14 residues. Germline values: CDR1 MNHNS, CDR2 SASEGT. The ends lost 6 bases at V and 3 bases at J; junction bases unmatched: 8. CDR3 sequence reads: CASRPAWEGYEQYF. CDR3 coding DNA: TGTGCCAGCAGACCGGCGTGGGAGGGCTACGAGCAGTACTTC.

This clonotype was detected only a few times. This rearrangement joins TRBV3-1 to TRBJ1-1, with D perhaps TRBD1 (5 bases). With 3 bases removed from V and 10 bases from J, the gap between germline ends came to 12 bases. There are 12 residues in the CDR3. Germline CDR1 reads LGHDT; CDR2 reads YNNKEL (reference sequence). The CDR3 here is CASSHWGSGAFF. The DNA for the CDR3 is TGTGCCAGCAGCCATTGGGGCAGCGGAGCTTTCTTT. Full variable domain (outside the CDR3, taken from reference TRBV3-1 and TRBJ1-1): DTAVSQTPKYLVTQMGNDKSIKCEQNLGHDTMYWYKQDSKKFLKIMFSYNNKELIINETVPNRFSPKSPDKAHLNLHINSLELGDSAVYFCASSHWGSGAFFGQGTRLTVV.

This clonotype was counted only a few times. The CDR3, as DNA: TGTGCCAGCAGTTACGCCGGGACAGGGGGTGGAAAACTGTTTTTT. It encodes CASSYAGTGGGKLFF. The chain uses TRBV6-5 and TRBJ1-4; 11 nucleotides align to TRBD1. The V gene end was trimmed by 2 bases and the J gene end by 10 bases; junction bases not matched to a gene: 6. Germline V gives CDR1 MNHEY, CDR2 SVGAGI. This CDR3 has 15 residues.

The chain joins TRBV7-9 to TRBJ2-1; D gene unclear. Trimming took 1 base from V and 5 from J, leaving 6 bases between them. This CDR3 has 13 amino acids. Germline CDR1 is SEHNR and CDR2 is FQNEAQ (reference sequence). In DNA, the CDR3 is TGTGCCAGCAGCTTAGACCTGCACAATGAGCAGTTCTTC. It is translated as CASSLDLHNEQFF.

Many counts were recorded for this clonotype. The rearrangement links TRBV29-1 to TRBJ2-5, with TRBD2 matching 7 bases. The CDR3 length is 13 residues. Trimming at V came to 4 bases and at J to 1 base, leaving 3 bases not matched to a gene. Germline CDR1 reads SQVTM; CDR2 reads ANQGSEA. The CDR3 coding sequence is TGCAGCGTTGGCGGGGGACCCCAAGAGACCCAGTACTTC. Translated, it gives CSVGGGPQETQYF. Filled out from reference TRBV29-1 and TRBJ2-5, the complete variable domain reads SAVISQKPSRDICQRGTSLTIQCQVDSQVTMMFWYRQQPGQSLTLIATANQGSEATYESGFVIDKFPISRPNLTFSTLTVSNMSPEDSSIYLCSVGGGPQETQYFGPGTRLLVL.

The rearrangement links TRBV16 to TRBJ2-2, with 14 bases that match TRBD2. Germline V gives CDR1 KGHSY, CDR2 FQNENV. V lost 4 bases, J lost 6 bases, and 7 bases stayed unmatched. The length of the CDR3 is 17 residues. The CDR3 protein is CASSRTGTSGSSGELFF. CDR3 nucleotides: TGTGCCAGCAGCCGCACTGGGACTAGCGGGAGTTCCGGGGAGCTGTTTTTT.

The chain combines TRBV5-1 with TRBJ2-2, with 7 bases lining up with TRBD1. This CDR3 region has 17 residues. CDR1 is SGHRS and CDR2 is YFSETQ in the germline V gene. V lost 0 bases, J lost 0 bases, and 5 bases stayed unmatched. Here the CDR3 reads CASSLAGTAANTGELFF. The CDR3, as DNA: TGCGCCAGCAGCTTGGCCGGGACAGCCGCGAACACCGGGGAGCTGTTTTTT.

A few counts support this clonotype. This sequence joins TRBV10-3 and TRBJ2-7, with TRBD2 as a possible D gene (5 bases). Trimming pared 2 bases from V and 0 bases from J, leaving 11 bases between. This CDR3 has 15 residues. CDR1 ENHRY and CDR2 SYGVKD come from the germline V gene. The CDR3 DNA follows: TGTGCCATCAGTGAGGGTAGCGCTAGCTCCTACGAGCAGTACTTC. This gives the protein CAISEGSASSYEQYF.

This clonotype was found a few times. The chain joins TRBV24-1 to TRBJ2-7, with D uncertain. The CDR3 runs 15 residues. The germline gives CDR1 KGHDR, CDR2 SFDVKD. V was pared by 6 bases and J by 1 base, with 15 bases between. The CDR3 spells CATSCPPRKSYEQYF. Written as DNA, the CDR3 is TGTGCCACCAGTTGCCCCCCCAGAAAATCCTACGAGCAGTACTTC.

There are a few counts of this clonotype. The chain uses TRBV11-3 and TRBJ2-7; D perhaps matches TRBD1 (6 bases). Trimming removed 0 bases from V and 1 base from J, with 10 bases in between. The CDR3 is 15 residues long. Germline assignment: CDR1 SGHNT and CDR2 YENEEA. The CDR3 is CASSLDSGQSYEQYF. The CDR3, as DNA: TGTGCCAGCAGCTTAGACTCAGGACAGTCCTACGAGCAGTACTTC.

This clonotype was seen repeatedly, ten times or more. At one end, the junction sequence differs from germline, possibly due to a read error. The V gene is TRBV7-9, the J gene TRBJ1-1; D is perhaps TRBD1 (5 bases). Germline V gene data show CDR1 as SEHNR and CDR2 as FQNEAQ (reference sequence). The CDR3 loop spans 13 amino acids. CDR3 sequence reads: CASSSDTNTEAFF. CDR3 coding DNA: TGCGCCAGCAGCTCGGACACGAACACTGAAGCTTTCTTT.

This clonotype has only a few counts. The V call is TRBV10-3, the J call TRBJ2-7; possible D gene TRBD2, 6 bases. The CDR3 consists of 17 residues. Germline CDR1 and CDR2: ENHRY and SYGVKD. Trimming shortened V by 4 bases and J by 4 bases, and 23 bases separated the two germline ends. CDR3 DNA: TGTGCCATCAGTGGGGGTTCCCCCGGGACTCACGCATACGAGCAGTACTTC. It codes for CAISGGSPGTHAYEQYF.

This clonotype was detected a few times. The junction departs from germline at one end; a sequencing error may be responsible. The CDR3 protein is CASSLAGGGRELFF. CDR3 sequence (DNA): TGTGCCAGCAGCCTAGCGGGTGGGGGCCGGGAGCTGTTTTTT. The chain links TRBV7-2 to TRBJ2-2, with 8 bases that match TRBD2. CDR1 is SGHTA, CDR2 FQGNSA, per germline. The CDR3 sequence is 14 residues long.

The V and J genes are TRBV28 and TRBJ1-1; weak D call: TRBD1 (6 bases). Germline CDR1 is MDHEN and CDR2 is SYDVKM. V lost 6 bases to trimming and J lost 5 bases, with 16 bases between them. The CDR3 length is 14 residues. The chain's CDR3 is CASSPRGVVTEAFF. In DNA form, the CDR3 reads TGTGCCAGCAGCCCGAGGGGGGTGGTTACTGAAGCTTTCTTT.